The 9 T cell receptor beta chains below come from one sample, sequenced in a study of beta chain features in type 1 diabetes. Study-wide results and limits: Shortening that was moderate but significant affected the TCRB CDR3s of Type 1 diabetes patients in all four CD4+ subsets.

The entirety of the isolated RNA underwent reverse transcription, so expressed TCRB transcripts were sequenced. Only in-frame clones appear in the TCRdb table, and some are missing; sequencing was by immunoSEQ multiplex PCR. The data contain nearly 700,000 clones, roughly 13% of them singletons. These TCRs are of unknown antigen specificity. Sequenced sample: naive CD4+ T cells from blood. All receptors come from a man younger than 35 with type 1 diabetes.

The CDR3 loop reads CASTTRTGPQHF. The CDR3 bases are TGTGCCAGCACAACTCGCACCGGGCCCCAGCATTTT. The chain combines TRBV7-9 with TRBJ1-5, with D uncertain. This CDR3 contains 12 residues. CDR1 and CDR2 from the germline V gene are SEHNR and FQNEAQ (reference sequence). V gave up 7 bases and J gave up 9 bases, with 13 bases separating them.

This clone occurred a few times. Different DNA sequences within this sample yield the same CDR3. The chain couples TRBV27 to TRBJ1-5; the match to TRBD1 covers 8 bases. Germline V gives CDR1 MNHEY, CDR2 SMNVEV (reference sequence). The CDR3 sequence is 14 residues long. V shed 5 bases and J 7 bases; nucleotides not matched to a gene: 7. The CDR3 here is CASSLDRGGQPQHF. CDR3 nucleotides: TGTGCCAGCAGTCTCGACAGGGGTGGCCAGCCCCAGCATTTT.

J is TRBJ2-7 and V is TRBV6-5; TRBD1 matches 10 bases. Germline V lookup: CDR1 MNHEY, CDR2 SVGAGI. The CDR3 length is 14 residues. Unmatched junction bases numbered 3, after V lost 6 bases and J lost 1 base. CDR3 sequence reads: CASRKGQGSYEQYF. CDR3 nucleotides: TGTGCCAGCAGAAAGGGACAGGGGTCCTACGAGCAGTACTTC.

V gene TRBV12-5 combines with J gene TRBJ2-7; perhaps TRBD1 as D (5 bases). Between the trimmed V and J ends, which lost 1 base and 4 bases, there was a span of 20 bases. The CDR3 loop spans 17 amino acids. Germline CDR1 is LGHNT and CDR2 is FRNRAP. This chain's CDR3 is CASGLALDGRALYEQYF. The CDR3 nucleotides read TGTGCTAGTGGTTTGGCCCTGGATGGCAGGGCGTTATACGAGCAGTACTTC.

The genes are TRBV6-1 and TRBJ2-2; tentative D call: TRBD1 (6 bases). V was pared by 6 bases and J by 4 bases, with 12 bases between. Germline CDR1 and CDR2: MNHNS and SASEGT. This CDR3 contains 14 residues. CDR3 sequence (DNA): TGTGCCAGCAGAGCCACAGGGTTCACCGGGGAGCTGTTTTTT. This gives the protein CASRATGFTGELFF.

A few counts support this clone. Other nucleotide sequences in the sample specify the same CDR3. This chain joins TRBV28 and TRBJ1-5; 10 bases are shared with TRBD1. With 6 bases clipped from V and 7 bases from J, the junction kept 6 bases outside the gene matches. The CDR3 covers 14 residues. Germline V lookup: CDR1 MDHEN, CDR2 SYDVKM. The CDR3 sequence is CASSPGQGDQPQHF. As DNA, the CDR3 is TGTGCCAGCAGCCCCGGACAGGGGGACCAGCCCCAGCATTTT.

The chain uses TRBV30 and TRBJ2-5, with a tentative D call TRBD1 (6 bases). The V end was cut by 1 base, the J end by 2 bases, with 14 bases between. Germline V gene data show CDR1 as GTSNPN and CDR2 as SVGIG (reference sequence). The CDR3 runs to 15 residues. Written as DNA, the CDR3 is TGTGCCTGGAGTGGGGGGCAGAAAGGACAAGAGACCCAGTACTTC. Translating gives CAWSGGQKGQETQYF.

The chain employs TRBV18 and TRBJ1-1, with a possible D match to TRBD1 (5 bases). V was trimmed by 6 bases and J by 0 bases, leaving 14 bases between them. The CDR3 runs to 15 residues. CDR1 is KGHSH, CDR2 LQKENI, per germline. In DNA, the CDR3 is TGTGCCAGCTCGCCGAGTGGGGACCTGAACACTGAAGCTTTCTTT. Its translation: CASSPSGDLNTEAFF.

The table lists this clone with a few counts. CDR3 protein: CASGRGDYGYTF. CDR3 in DNA: TGTGCCAGCGGCAGAGGGGACTATGGCTACACCTTC. The chain carries TRBV7-9 and TRBJ1-2; D is perhaps TRBD1 (5 bases). This CDR3 contains 12 residues. Germline V CDR1 and CDR2: SEHNR, FQNEAQ (reference sequence). V lost 8 bases, J lost 3 bases, and 10 bases lay in between.